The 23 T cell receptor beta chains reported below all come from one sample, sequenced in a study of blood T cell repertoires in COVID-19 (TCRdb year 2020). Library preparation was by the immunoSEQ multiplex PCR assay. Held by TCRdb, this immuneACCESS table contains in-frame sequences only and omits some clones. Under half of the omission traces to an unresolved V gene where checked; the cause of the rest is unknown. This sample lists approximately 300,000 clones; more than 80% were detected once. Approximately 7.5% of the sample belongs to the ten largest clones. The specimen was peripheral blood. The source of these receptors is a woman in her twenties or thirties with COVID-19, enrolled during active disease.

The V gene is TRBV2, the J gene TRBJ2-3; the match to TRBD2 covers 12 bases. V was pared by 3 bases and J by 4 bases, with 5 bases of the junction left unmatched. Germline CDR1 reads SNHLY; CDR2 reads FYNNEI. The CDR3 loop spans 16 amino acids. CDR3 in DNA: TGTGCCAGCAGTGACCCACTAGCGGGAGGCCCAGATACGCAGTATTTT. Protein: CASSDPLAGGPDTQYF.

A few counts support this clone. This chain's CDR3 is CASSSSSTSGKFGQYF. The CDR3 DNA sequence: TGTGCCAGCAGCTCCTCCTCGACTAGCGGGAAGTTCGGGCAGTACTTC. This rearrangement joins TRBV7-9 to TRBJ2-7; 11 nucleotides match TRBD2. The CDR3 covers 16 residues. V trimming: 4 bases; J trimming: 9 bases; junction bases outside the gene matches: 14. Germline values: CDR1 SEHNR, CDR2 FQNEAQ (reference sequence).

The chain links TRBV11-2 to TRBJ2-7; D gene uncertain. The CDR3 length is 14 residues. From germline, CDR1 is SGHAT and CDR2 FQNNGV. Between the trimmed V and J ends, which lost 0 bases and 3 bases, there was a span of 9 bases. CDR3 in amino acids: CASSLELTLYEQYF. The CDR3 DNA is TGTGCCAGCAGCTTAGAACTGACACTCTACGAGCAGTACTTC. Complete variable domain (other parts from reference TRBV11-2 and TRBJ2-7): EAGVAQSPRYKIIEKRQSVAFWCNPISGHATLYWYQQILGQGPKLLIQFQNNGVVDDSQLPKDRFSAERLKGVDSTLKIQPAKLEDSAVYLCASSLELTLYEQYFGPGTRLTVT.

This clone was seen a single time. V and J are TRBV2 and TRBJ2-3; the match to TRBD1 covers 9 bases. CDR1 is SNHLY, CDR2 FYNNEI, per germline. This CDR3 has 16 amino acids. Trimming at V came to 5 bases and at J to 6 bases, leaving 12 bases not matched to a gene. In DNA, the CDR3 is TGTGCCAGCAGTCTAGAACCCGGGACAGGGTTTGATACGCAGTATTTT. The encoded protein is CASSLEPGTGFDTQYF.

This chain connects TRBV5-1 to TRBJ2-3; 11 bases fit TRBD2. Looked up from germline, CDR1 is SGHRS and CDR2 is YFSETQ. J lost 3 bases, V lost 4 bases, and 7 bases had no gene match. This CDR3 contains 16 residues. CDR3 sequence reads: CASSVTGTSGTDTQYF. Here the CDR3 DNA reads TGCGCCAGCAGCGTCACCGGGACTAGCGGTACAGATACGCAGTATTTT.

CDR3 coding DNA: TGTGCCAGCAGCCTCCGGACAGGGGGCGGCAATTCACCCCTCCACTTT. Its protein product is CASSLRTGGGNSPLHF. The genes are TRBV7-2 and TRBJ1-6; 11 positions match TRBD1. The germline CDR1 and CDR2 sequences are SGHTA and FQGNSA. V trimming: 5 bases; J trimming: 7 bases; junction bases outside the gene matches: 7. CDR3 length: 16 amino acids.

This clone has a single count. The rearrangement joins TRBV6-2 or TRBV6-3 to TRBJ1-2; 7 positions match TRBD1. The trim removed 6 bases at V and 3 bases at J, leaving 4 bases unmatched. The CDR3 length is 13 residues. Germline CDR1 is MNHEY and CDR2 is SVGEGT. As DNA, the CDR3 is TGTGCCAGCAGCCTTGACAGGGACTATGGCTACACCTTC. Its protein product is CASSLDRDYGYTF.

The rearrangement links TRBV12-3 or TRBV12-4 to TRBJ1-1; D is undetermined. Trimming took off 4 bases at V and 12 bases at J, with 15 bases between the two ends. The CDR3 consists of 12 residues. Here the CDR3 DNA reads TGTGCCAGCAGTTCTAGAACCCCGTTGACTTTCTTT. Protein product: CASSSRTPLTFF.

CDR3 coding DNA: TGTGCCAGCAGCTCGGGACAGGGGGCGAGGGAAGCTTTCTTT. Amino acids: CASSSGQGAREAFF. V gene TRBV5-4 combines with J gene TRBJ1-1; 12 bases match TRBD1. CDR3 size: 14 residues. V lost 3 bases to trimming and J lost 8 bases; unmatched junction nucleotides: 5. Germline V gene lookup returns CDR1 SGHNT and CDR2 YYREEE (reference sequence).

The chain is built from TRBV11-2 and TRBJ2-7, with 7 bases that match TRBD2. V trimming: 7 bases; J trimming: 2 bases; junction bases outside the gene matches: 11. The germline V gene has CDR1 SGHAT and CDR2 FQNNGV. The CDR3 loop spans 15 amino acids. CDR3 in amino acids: CASTIGASGAYEQYF. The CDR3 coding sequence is TGTGCCAGCACCATCGGGGCTAGCGGAGCCTACGAGCAGTACTTC. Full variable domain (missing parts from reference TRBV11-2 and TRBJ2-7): EAGVAQSPRYKIIEKRQSVAFWCNPISGHATLYWYQQILGQGPKLLIQFQNNGVVDDSQLPKDRFSAERLKGVDSTLKIQPAKLEDSAVYLCASTIGASGAYEQYFGPGTRLTVT.

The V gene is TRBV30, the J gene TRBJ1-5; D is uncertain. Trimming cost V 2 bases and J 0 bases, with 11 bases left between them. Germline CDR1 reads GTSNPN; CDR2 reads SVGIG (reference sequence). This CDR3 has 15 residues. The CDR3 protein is CAWSMRSNSNQPQHF. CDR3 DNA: TGTGCCTGGAGTATGAGGTCGAATAGCAATCAGCCCCAGCATTTT.

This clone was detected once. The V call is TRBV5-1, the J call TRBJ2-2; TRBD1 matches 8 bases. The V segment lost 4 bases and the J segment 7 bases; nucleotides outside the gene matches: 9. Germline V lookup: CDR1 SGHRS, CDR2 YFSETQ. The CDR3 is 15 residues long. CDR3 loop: CASSRGQGVRGELFF. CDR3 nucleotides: TGCGCCAGCAGCCGAGGACAGGGCGTACGCGGGGAGCTGTTTTTT.

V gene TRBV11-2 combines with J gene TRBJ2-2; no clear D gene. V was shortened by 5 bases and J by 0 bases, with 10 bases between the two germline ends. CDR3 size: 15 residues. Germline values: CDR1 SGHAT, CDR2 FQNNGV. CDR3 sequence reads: CASSPDTANTGELFF. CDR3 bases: TGTGCCAGCAGCCCAGACACCGCGAACACCGGGGAGCTGTTTTTT. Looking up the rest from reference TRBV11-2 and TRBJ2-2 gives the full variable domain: EAGVAQSPRYKIIEKRQSVAFWCNPISGHATLYWYQQILGQGPKLLIQFQNNGVVDDSQLPKDRFSAERLKGVDSTLKIQPAKLEDSAVYLCASSPDTANTGELFFGEGSRLTVL.

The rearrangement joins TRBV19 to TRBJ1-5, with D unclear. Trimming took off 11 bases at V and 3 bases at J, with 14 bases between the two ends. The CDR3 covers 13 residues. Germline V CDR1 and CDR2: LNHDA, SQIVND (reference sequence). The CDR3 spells CAPRRVDNQPQHF. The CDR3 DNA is TGTGCCCCCCGGAGAGTGGACAATCAGCCCCAGCATTTT.

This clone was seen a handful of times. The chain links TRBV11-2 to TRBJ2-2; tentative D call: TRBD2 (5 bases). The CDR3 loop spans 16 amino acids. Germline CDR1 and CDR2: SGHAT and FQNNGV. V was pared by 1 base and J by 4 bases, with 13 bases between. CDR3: CASSLVFFAGTGELFF. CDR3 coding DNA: TGTGCCAGCAGCTTAGTGTTTTTCGCGGGCACCGGGGAGCTGTTTTTT.

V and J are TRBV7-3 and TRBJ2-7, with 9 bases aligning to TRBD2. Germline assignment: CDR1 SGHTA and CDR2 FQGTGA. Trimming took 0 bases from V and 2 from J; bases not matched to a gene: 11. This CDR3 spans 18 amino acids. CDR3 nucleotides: TGTGCCAGCAGCTTAACGGGGAGTGCTAGCGGGGTTGCCTACGAGCAGTACTTC. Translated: CASSLTGSASGVAYEQYF.

CDR3 loop: CASSLQLAGTQETQYF. The CDR3, as DNA: TGTGCCAGCAGCTTACAACTAGCGGGGACCCAAGAGACCCAGTACTTC. This chain uses TRBV7-2 with TRBJ2-5, with 10 bases that match TRBD2. Germline-derived CDR1 and CDR2 are SGHTA and FQGNSA. The ends lost 2 bases at V and 1 base at J; junction bases unmatched: 4. The length of the CDR3 is 16 residues.

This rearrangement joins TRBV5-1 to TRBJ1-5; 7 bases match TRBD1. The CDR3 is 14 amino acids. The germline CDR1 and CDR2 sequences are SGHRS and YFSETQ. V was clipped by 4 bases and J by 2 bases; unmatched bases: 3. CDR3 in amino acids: CASSKGTGNQPQHF. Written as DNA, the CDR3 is TGCGCCAGCAGCAAAGGGACAGGCAATCAGCCCCAGCATTTT.

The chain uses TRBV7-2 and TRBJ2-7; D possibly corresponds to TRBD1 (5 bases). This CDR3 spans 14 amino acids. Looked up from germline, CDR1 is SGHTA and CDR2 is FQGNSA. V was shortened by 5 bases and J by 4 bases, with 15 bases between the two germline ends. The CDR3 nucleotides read TGTGCCAGCAGCCCACAGGTTGGGCCTTACGAGCAGTACTTC. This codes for CASSPQVGPYEQYF.

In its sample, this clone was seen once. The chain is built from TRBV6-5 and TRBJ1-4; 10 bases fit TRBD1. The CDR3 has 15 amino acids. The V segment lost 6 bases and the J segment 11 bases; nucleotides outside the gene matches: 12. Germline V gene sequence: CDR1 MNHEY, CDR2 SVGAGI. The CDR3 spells CASSLGGQGLGKLFF. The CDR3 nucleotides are TGTGCCAGCAGCCTTGGGGGACAGGGGTTGGGGAAACTGTTTTTT.

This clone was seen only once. CDR3 amino acids: CASKGVPGTNEKLFF. The CDR3 bases are TGTGCCAGCAAGGGGGTCCCGGGGACTAATGAAAAACTGTTTTTT. This chain joins TRBV28 and TRBJ1-4; TRBD1 is a possible D gene (6 bases). The ends were cut back, 7 bases at V and 2 bases at J, with 14 bases in the middle. Per the germline V gene, CDR1 is MDHEN and CDR2 is SYDVKM. The CDR3 spans 15 residues.

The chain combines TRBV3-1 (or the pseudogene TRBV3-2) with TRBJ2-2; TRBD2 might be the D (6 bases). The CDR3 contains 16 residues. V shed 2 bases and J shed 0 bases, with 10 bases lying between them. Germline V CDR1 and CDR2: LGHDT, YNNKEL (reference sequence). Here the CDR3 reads CASSQKRAANTGELFF. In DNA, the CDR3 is TGTGCCAGCAGCCAAAAGCGGGCCGCGAACACCGGGGAGCTGTTTTTT.

The CDR3 nucleotides read TGTGCCAGCAGGTCTGCAGGGTCCTATAATTCACCCCTCCACTTT. It yields the protein CASRSAGSYNSPLHF. The chain is built from TRBV2 and TRBJ1-6; the D gene is possibly TRBD1 (5 bases). Germline CDR1 and CDR2: SNHLY and FYNNEI. The CDR3 length is 15 residues. Between the trimmed V and J ends, which lost 6 bases and 1 base, there was a span of 10 bases.